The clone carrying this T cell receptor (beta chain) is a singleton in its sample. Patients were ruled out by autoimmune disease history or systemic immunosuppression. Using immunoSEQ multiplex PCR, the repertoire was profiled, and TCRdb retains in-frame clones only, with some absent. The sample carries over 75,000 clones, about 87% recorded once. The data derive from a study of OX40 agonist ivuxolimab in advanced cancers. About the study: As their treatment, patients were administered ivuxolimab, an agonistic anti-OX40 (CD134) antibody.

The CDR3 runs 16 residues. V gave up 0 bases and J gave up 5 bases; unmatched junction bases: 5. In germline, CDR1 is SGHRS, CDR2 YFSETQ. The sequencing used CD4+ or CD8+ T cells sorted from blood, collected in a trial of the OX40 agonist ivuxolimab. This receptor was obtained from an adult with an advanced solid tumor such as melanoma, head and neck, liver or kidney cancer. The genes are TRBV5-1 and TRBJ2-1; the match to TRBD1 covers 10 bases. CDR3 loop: CASSLATGTGDNEQFF. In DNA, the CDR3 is TGCGCCAGCAGCTTGGCGACGGGGACAGGGGACAATGAGCAGTTCTTC.